This TCR beta chain was captured in a study of monozygotic twins with inflammatory bowel disease. The study's findings and limits: It was in IBD patients that TCRbeta diversity (inverse Simpson) was lower than in healthy co-twins.

Blood samples, whole and unsorted for T cells, yielded the isolated total RNA. Concerning this clonotype itself: The target antigen is unknown.

Using the 5' RACE reads, TCRdb records one entry per CDR3 protein without DNA. Recorded for this sample: a few hundred thousand distinct CDR3 sequences. The CDR3 totals 16 residues. CDR1 is ENHRY, CDR2 SYGVKD, per germline. The sample comprised blood. The clonotype comes from a human donor with ulcerative colitis or Crohn's disease, or a healthy co-twin of an affected twin (not recorded which). The chain employs TRBV10-3 and TRBJ1-5; the D gene TCRdb calls, TRBD1, cannot be checked with no DNA. This CDR3 is CAISASGQASNQPQHF.